Presented here are 26 T cell receptor beta chains from one specimen sequenced in a study of CD8 T cells in ankylosing spondylitis. TCRdb independently ran MiXCR on the 5' RACE reads; one entry per CDR3 protein. The table lists around 130,000 distinct CDR3 sequences, around 9% of them singletons. Sequences were obtained from blood, either unsorted or a sorted T cell fraction (not recorded which). The receptor source for this set is a male donor with ankylosing spondylitis or in good health (not recorded which).

This clonotype came up many times. This chain joins TRBV5-5 and TRBJ2-7, with a possible D match to TRBD1 (5 bases). V shed 0 bases and J shed 3 bases, with 7 bases lying between them. Per germline, CDR1 SGHKS and CDR2 YYEKEE (reference sequence). The CDR3 is made up of 13 amino acids. CDR3: CASSLGQFYEQYF. In nucleotides, the CDR3 is TGTGCCAGCAGCTTGGGACAGTTCTACGAGCAGTACTTC. The full variable domain, in which reference TRBV5-5 and TRBJ2-7 provide the parts outside the CDR3, is DAGVTQSPTHLIKTRGQQVTLRCSPISGHKSVSWYQQVLGQGPQFIFQYYEKEERGRGNFPDRFSARQFPNYSSELNVNALLLGDSALYLCASSLGQFYEQYFGPGTRLTVT.

This clonotype has ten or more counts. The chain has TRBV20-1 and TRBJ2-5; 8 positions agree with TRBD2. This CDR3 contains 16 residues. Germline V gene data show CDR1 as DFQATT and CDR2 as SNEGSKA (reference sequence). J was trimmed by 3 bases and V by 2 bases; bases with no gene match: 11. The CDR3 bases are TGCAGTGCTAGATCGATTAGCGGGACATTGGAAGAGACCCAGTACTTC. It specifies CSARSISGTLEETQYF.

V and J are TRBV29-1 and TRBJ1-1, with a possible D match to TRBD1 (6 bases). The CDR3 runs 12 residues. The germline CDR1 and CDR2 sequences are SQVTM and ANQGSEA. V lost 7 bases, J lost 7 bases, and 16 bases lay in between. CDR3 loop: CSARQVLNEAFF. The DNA of the CDR3 is TGCAGCGCCCGACAGGTACTGAATGAAGCTTTCTTT. Full variable domain (rest looked up from reference TRBV29-1 and TRBJ1-1): SAVISQKPSRDICQRGTSLTIQCQVDSQVTMMFWYRQQPGQSLTLIATANQGSEATYESGFVIDKFPISRPNLTFSTLTVSNMSPEDSSIYLCSARQVLNEAFFGQGTRLTVV.

The V gene is TRBV29-1, the J gene TRBJ2-5; 7 nucleotides align to TRBD2. Trimming at V came to 7 bases and at J to 2 bases, leaving 10 bases not matched to a gene. Germline CDR1 SQVTM, CDR2 ANQGSEA. The CDR3 covers 14 residues. The CDR3 loop is CSGRMGGSQETQYF. The CDR3 DNA is TGCAGCGGAAGGATGGGAGGGTCACAAGAGACCCAGTACTTC.

This chain connects TRBV7-3 to TRBJ2-1; D remains ambiguous. This CDR3 spans 14 amino acids. CDR1 SGHTA and CDR2 FQGTGA come from the germline V gene. V lost 1 base, J lost 5 bases, and 9 bases lay in between. CDR3 sequence: CASSLMGQHNEQFF. CDR3 coding DNA: TGTGCCAGCAGCTTAATGGGCCAGCACAATGAGCAGTTCTTC. Drawing the rest from reference TRBV7-3 and TRBJ2-1, the complete variable domain is GAGVSQTPSNKVTEKGKYVELRCDPISGHTALYWYRQSLGQGPEFLIYFQGTGAADDSGLPNDRFFAVRPEGSVSTLKIQRTERGDSAVYLCASSLMGQHNEQFFGPGTRLTVL.

This clonotype was observed many times. V and J are TRBV12-3 or TRBV12-4 and TRBJ2-7; either TRBD1 or TRBD2 may supply D (5 bases each). The CDR3 loop spans 15 amino acids. Trimming took 2 bases from V and 2 from J, leaving 13 bases between them. CDR3 bases: TGTGCCAGCAGTTTATCGAGGGGTACTCCCTACGAGCAGTACTTC. It translates to CASSLSRGTPYEQYF.

This clonotype was counted at least ten times. The chain recombines TRBV5-1 with TRBJ2-1; 8 bases fit TRBD1. Germline V gene sequence: CDR1 SGHRS, CDR2 YFSETQ. CDR3 length: 14 amino acids. V lost 2 bases and J lost 6; bases outside the gene matches: 4. CDR3 sequence reads: CASSLGQGVNEQFF. CDR3 DNA: TGCGCCAGCAGCTTAGGACAGGGTGTCAATGAGCAGTTCTTC.

Regarding this clonotype: One junction end does not reproduce the germline sequence, and a read error may be involved. This chain uses TRBV20-1 with TRBJ2-3, with 12 bases identical to TRBD2. Germline CDR1 is DFQATT and CDR2 is SNEGSKA (reference sequence). The CDR3 consists of 17 residues. The chain's CDR3 is CCAVKRLAGVIRDTQYF. CDR3 nucleotides: TGCTGTGCTGTAAAACGACTAGCGGGAGTTATCAGAGATACGCAGTATTTT.

At least ten counts were recorded for this clonotype. The genes are TRBV14 and TRBJ2-7; 7 bases fit TRBD1. There are 16 residues in the CDR3. CDR1 and CDR2 from the germline V gene are SGHDN and FVKESK. The ends lost 3 bases at V and 4 bases at J; junction bases unmatched: 12. CDR3 in DNA: TGTGCCAGCAGCCAGAGCCGGGACAGACTTCAATACGAGCAGTACTTC. Translated, it gives CASSQSRDRLQYEQYF.

The CDR3 DNA follows: TGCAGTGCTAGAGCCATTAGCTCCTACAATGAGCAGTTCTTC. This gives the protein CSARAISSYNEQFF. The rearrangement uses TRBV20-1 and TRBJ2-1; D remains ambiguous. Germline V gene sequence: CDR1 DFQATT, CDR2 SNEGSKA (reference sequence). The CDR3 is 14 residues long. V gave up 1 base and J gave up 0 bases, with 7 bases separating them.

This clonotype has only a few counts. The J gene is TRBJ2-5, the V gene TRBV5-1; maybe TRBD1 (6 bases). CDR3 length: 15 residues. V lost 4 bases to trimming and J lost 1 base, with 14 bases between them. In germline, CDR1 is SGHRS, CDR2 YFSETQ. The CDR3 nucleotides read TGCGCCAGCAGCGCTGGGACATACGGCCAAGAGACCCAGTACTTC. Encoded protein: CASSAGTYGQETQYF.

This clonotype was picked up many times. V is TRBV5-1 and J is TRBJ2-1; 8 bases are shared with TRBD2. CDR1 and CDR2 (germline): SGHRS, YFSETQ. CDR3 length equals 15 residues. J was trimmed by 8 bases and V by 4 bases; bases with no gene match: 11. CDR3 coding DNA: TGCGCCAGCAGCCCCGGGACTAGGAATAACGATGAGCAGTTCTTC. It translates to CASSPGTRNNDEQFF.

This clonotype has a count of ten or more. The V call is TRBV7-3, the J call TRBJ2-1; no definite D call. This CDR3 comprises 14 residues. V gave up 5 bases and J gave up 0 bases, with 8 bases separating them. The germline V gene has CDR1 SGHTA and CDR2 FQGTGA. The CDR3 is CASSRRSSYNEQFF. CDR3 DNA: TGTGCCAGCAGCCGAAGAAGCTCCTACAATGAGCAGTTCTTC.

At least ten counts were recorded for this clonotype. The chain is built from TRBV12-3 or TRBV12-4 and TRBJ2-7; TRBD2 aligns across 9 bases. This CDR3 contains 15 residues. Trimming took 4 bases from V and 0 from J; bases not matched to a gene: 4. The CDR3 nucleotides read TGTGCCAGCAGTTCACTAGCGGGTCACTCCTACGAGCAGTACTTC. Translation: CASSSLAGHSYEQYF.

This clonotype was picked up many times. The chain couples TRBV29-1 to TRBJ2-2; 11 bases match TRBD2. V shed 6 bases and J 4 bases; nucleotides not matched to a gene: 4. This CDR3 region has 14 residues. Per germline, CDR1 SQVTM and CDR2 ANQGSEA. CDR3 sequence: CSVETSGGTGELFF. CDR3 sequence (DNA): TGCAGCGTAGAAACTAGCGGGGGCACCGGGGAGCTGTTTTTT.

This chain links TRBV9 with TRBJ2-1; a weak D match, TRBD2 (5 bases). The CDR3 consists of 15 residues. V was shortened by 1 base and J by 2 bases, with 10 bases between the two germline ends. In germline, CDR1 is SGDLS, CDR2 YYNGEE. The CDR3 protein is CASSVWEKPYNEQFF. CDR3 DNA sequence: TGTGCCAGCAGCGTATGGGAGAAGCCCTACAATGAGCAGTTCTTC.

The rearrangement uses TRBV5-1 and TRBJ2-3; TRBD1 is a possible D gene (5 bases). Trimming took off 0 bases at V and 4 bases at J, with 9 bases between the two ends. This CDR3 region has 14 residues. Germline V gene sequence: CDR1 SGHRS, CDR2 YFSETQ. This CDR3 is CASSLGQTSDTQYF. Written as DNA, the CDR3 is TGCGCCAGCAGCTTGGGACAGACCTCAGATACGCAGTATTTT.

This clonotype was recorded at least ten times. This CDR3 reads CAISDKGGRTYEQYF. CDR3 bases: TGTGCCATCAGTGATAAGGGAGGCCGGACTTACGAGCAGTACTTC. V gene TRBV10-3 combines with J gene TRBJ2-7; D possibly corresponds to TRBD2 (6 bases). The CDR3 consists of 15 residues. V shed 3 bases and J shed 4 bases, with 16 bases lying between them. Germline CDR1 and CDR2: ENHRY and SYGVKD.

Ten or more counts support this clonotype. The genes are TRBV7-2 and TRBJ2-1; TRBD2 might be the D (6 bases). V lost 1 base and J lost 9, with 16 bases in between. This CDR3 comprises 15 residues. CDR1 is SGHTA and CDR2 is FQGNSA in the germline V gene. The CDR3, as DNA: TGTGCCAGCAGCTTAGGACCGGGGAGGCGTGGTGAGCAGTTCTTC. It yields the protein CASSLGPGRRGEQFF.

This clonotype was observed a few times. The chain has TRBV7-9 and TRBJ2-7; maybe TRBD1 (5 bases). Germline assignment: CDR1 SEHNR and CDR2 FQNEAQ (reference sequence). This CDR3 has 15 residues. V shed 3 bases and J shed 5 bases, with 17 bases lying between them. Here the CDR3 reads CASSFPHGQGHEQYF. The CDR3 coding sequence is TGTGCCAGCAGCTTTCCCCACGGGCAGGGCCACGAGCAGTACTTC.

This clonotype was observed many times. The chain links TRBV29-1 to TRBJ2-4; TRBD1 might be the D (7 bases). The germline V and J ends were trimmed by 2 bases and 1 base, with 9 bases remaining between them. Germline V gene data show CDR1 as SQVTM and CDR2 as ANQGSEA. This CDR3 has 14 residues. CDR3 in DNA: TGCAGCGTTGAATCAGGGGGGGCCAAAAACATTCAGTACTTC. It encodes CSVESGGAKNIQYF.

There are many counts of this clonotype. The J gene is TRBJ2-1, the V gene TRBV7-9; D gene ambiguous. Germline V gene sequence: CDR1 SEHNR, CDR2 FQNEAQ (reference sequence). Trimming cost V 5 bases and J 15 bases, with 23 bases left between them. CDR3 length equals 14 residues. The CDR3 DNA is TGTGCCAGCAGCGATCCCCGTTCTGGCGGCGTGGGGTTCTTC. Translating gives CASSDPRSGGVGFF.

This clonotype was seen a few times. The V call is TRBV24-1, the J call TRBJ2-1, with TRBD1 as a possible D gene (8 bases). The germline V and J ends were trimmed by 4 bases and 8 bases, with 20 bases remaining between them. This CDR3 is 16 amino acids long. The V gene's germline CDR1 is KGHDR and CDR2 SFDVKD. This CDR3 is CATSDPTITGGDEQFF. In DNA form, the CDR3 reads TGTGCCACCAGTGACCCAACGATCACAGGGGGGGATGAGCAGTTCTTC.

This clonotype showed up just a few times. The rearrangement uses TRBV6-2 or TRBV6-3 and TRBJ2-1; D may be TRBD2 (6 bases). Trimming removed 0 bases at V and 0 bases at J, with 15 bases between. The CDR3 consists of 18 residues. Germline CDR1 MNHEY, CDR2 SVGEGT. This chain's CDR3 is CASSYSVGGTSSYNEQFF. The CDR3 DNA follows: TGTGCCAGCAGTTACTCGGTGGGAGGCACCAGCTCCTACAATGAGCAGTTCTTC.

V usage is TRBV4-2 and J usage is TRBJ2-4, with TRBD2 as a possible D gene (5 bases). Germline CDR1 and CDR2: LGHNA and YNFKEQ. V gave up 1 base and J gave up 8 bases, with 18 bases separating them. CDR3 size: 16 residues. The CDR3 here is CASSQGKLGGIDIQYF. The CDR3 nucleotides are TGTGCCAGCAGCCAAGGGAAATTAGGAGGAATCGACATTCAGTACTTC.

This clonotype was recorded many times. The J gene is TRBJ2-2, the V gene TRBV7-2; 9 bases line up with TRBD1. This CDR3 comprises 16 residues. The germline V gene has CDR1 SGHTA and CDR2 FQGNSA. V was pared by 2 bases and J by 8 bases, with 9 bases of the junction left unmatched. The CDR3 is CASSLSAGQGGGELFF. The CDR3 DNA follows: TGTGCCAGCAGCTTAAGCGCGGGACAGGGCGGTGGGGAGCTGTTTTTT.